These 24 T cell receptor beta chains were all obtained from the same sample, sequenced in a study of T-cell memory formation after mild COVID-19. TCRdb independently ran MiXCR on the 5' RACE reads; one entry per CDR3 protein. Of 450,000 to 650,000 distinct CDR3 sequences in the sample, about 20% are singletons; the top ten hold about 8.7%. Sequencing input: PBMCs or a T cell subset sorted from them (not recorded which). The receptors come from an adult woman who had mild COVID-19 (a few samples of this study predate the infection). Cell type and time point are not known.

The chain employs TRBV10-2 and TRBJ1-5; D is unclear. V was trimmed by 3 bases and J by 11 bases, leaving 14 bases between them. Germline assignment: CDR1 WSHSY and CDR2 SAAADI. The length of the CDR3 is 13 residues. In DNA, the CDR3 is TGCGCCAGCAGTGAAGTCAGGCTTGAGGCCCAGCATTTT. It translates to CASSEVRLEAQHF.

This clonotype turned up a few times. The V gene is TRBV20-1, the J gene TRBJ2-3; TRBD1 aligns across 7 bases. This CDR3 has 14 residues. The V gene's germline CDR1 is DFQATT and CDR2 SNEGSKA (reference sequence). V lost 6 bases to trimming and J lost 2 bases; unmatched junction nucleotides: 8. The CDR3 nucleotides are TGCAGTGCCACCGGACAGGAAATCACAGATACGCAGTATTTT. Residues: CSATGQEITDTQYF.

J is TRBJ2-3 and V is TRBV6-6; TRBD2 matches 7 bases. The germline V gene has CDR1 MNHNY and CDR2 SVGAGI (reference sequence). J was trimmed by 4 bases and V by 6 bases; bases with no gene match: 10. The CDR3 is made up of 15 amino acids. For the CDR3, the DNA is TGTGCCAGCAGACCCTTGGGGGGGGTTTCAGATACGCAGTATTTT. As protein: CASRPLGGVSDTQYF.

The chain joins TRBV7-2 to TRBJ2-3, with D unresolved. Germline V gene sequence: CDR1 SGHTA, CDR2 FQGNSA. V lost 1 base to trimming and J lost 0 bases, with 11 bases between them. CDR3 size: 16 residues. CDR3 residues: CASSLVGFLSTDTQYF. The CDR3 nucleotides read TGTGCCAGCAGCTTAGTCGGGTTCCTTAGCACAGATACGCAGTATTTT.

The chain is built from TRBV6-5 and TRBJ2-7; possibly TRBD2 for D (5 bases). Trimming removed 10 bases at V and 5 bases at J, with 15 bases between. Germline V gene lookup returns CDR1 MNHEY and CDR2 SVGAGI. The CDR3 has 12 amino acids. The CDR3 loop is CATQRGFDEQYF. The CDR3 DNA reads TGTGCCACCCAACGGGGTTTTGACGAGCAGTACTTC.

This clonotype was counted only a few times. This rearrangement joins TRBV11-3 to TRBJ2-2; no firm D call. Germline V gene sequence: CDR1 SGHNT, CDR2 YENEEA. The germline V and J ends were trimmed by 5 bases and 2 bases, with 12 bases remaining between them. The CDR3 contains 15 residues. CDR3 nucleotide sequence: TGTGCCAGCAGCCCGTTGAGCTTCAACACCGGGGAGCTGTTTTTT. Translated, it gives CASSPLSFNTGELFF. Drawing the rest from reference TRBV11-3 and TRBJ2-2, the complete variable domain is EAGVVQSPRYKIIEKKQPVAFWCNPISGHNTLYWYLQNLGQGPELLIRYENEEAVDDSQLPKDRFSAERLKGVDSTLKIQPAELGDSAVYLCASSPLSFNTGELFFGEGSRLTVL.

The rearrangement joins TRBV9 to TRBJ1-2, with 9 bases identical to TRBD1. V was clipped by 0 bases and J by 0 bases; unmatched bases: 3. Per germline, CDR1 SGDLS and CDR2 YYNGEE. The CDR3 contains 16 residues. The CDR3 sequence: CASSVVGQGANYGYTF. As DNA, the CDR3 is TGTGCCAGCAGCGTAGTGGGACAGGGAGCTAACTATGGCTACACCTTC.

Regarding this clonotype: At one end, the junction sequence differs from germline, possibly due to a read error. The CDR3 DNA sequence: TGTGCCAGCAGCTCCGGGACAGGGGTTTCAACCCTCCACTTT. Its translation is CASSSGTGVSTLHF. The V gene is TRBV12-3 or TRBV12-4, the J gene TRBJ1-6, with TRBD1 matching 10 bases. CDR3 size: 14 residues.

DNA of the CDR3: TGTGCCAGCAGCTTGGATAGCGGGAGGGCCGGGACTGAGCAGTTCTTC. It is translated as CASSLDSGRAGTEQFF. The chain combines TRBV7-3 with TRBJ2-1; 11 nucleotides align to TRBD2. V lost 3 bases to trimming and J lost 9 bases; unmatched junction nucleotides: 10. The CDR3 is 16 residues long. Looked up from germline, CDR1 is SGHTA and CDR2 is FQGTGA.

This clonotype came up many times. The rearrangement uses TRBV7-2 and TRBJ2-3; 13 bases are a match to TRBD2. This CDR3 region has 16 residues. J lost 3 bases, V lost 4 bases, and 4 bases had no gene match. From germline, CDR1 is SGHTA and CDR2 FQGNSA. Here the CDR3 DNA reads TGTGCCAGCAGCTCTAGGACTAGCGGGAGAACAGATACGCAGTATTTT. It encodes CASSSRTSGRTDTQYF. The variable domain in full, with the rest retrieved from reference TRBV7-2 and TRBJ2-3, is GAGVSQSPSNKVTEKGKDVELRCDPISGHTALYWYRQSLGQGLEFLIYFQGNSAPDKSGLPSDRFSAERTGGSVSTLTIQRTQQEDSAVYLCASSSRTSGRTDTQYFGPGTRLTVL.

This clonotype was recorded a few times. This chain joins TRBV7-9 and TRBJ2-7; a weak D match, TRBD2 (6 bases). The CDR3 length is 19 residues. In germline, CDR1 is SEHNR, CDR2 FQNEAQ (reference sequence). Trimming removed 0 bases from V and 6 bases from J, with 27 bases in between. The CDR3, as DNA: TGTGCCAGCAGCTTAGCGATACGCTGGGGAGGATCCCTCGGGCGCGAGCAGTACTTC. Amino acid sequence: CASSLAIRWGGSLGREQYF.

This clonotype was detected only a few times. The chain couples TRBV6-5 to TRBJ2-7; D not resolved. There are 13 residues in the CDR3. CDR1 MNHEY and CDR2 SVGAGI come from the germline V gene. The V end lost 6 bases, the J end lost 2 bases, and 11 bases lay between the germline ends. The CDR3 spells CASRLTSAYEQYF. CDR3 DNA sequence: TGTGCCAGCAGGCTGACATCAGCCTACGAGCAGTACTTC.

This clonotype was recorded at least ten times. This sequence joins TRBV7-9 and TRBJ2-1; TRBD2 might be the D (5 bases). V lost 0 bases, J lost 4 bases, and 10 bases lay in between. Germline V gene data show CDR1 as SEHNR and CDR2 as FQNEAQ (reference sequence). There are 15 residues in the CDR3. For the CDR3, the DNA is TGTGCCAGCAGCTTAGCTCCGGACTCGTACAATGAGCAGTTCTTC. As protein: CASSLAPDSYNEQFF.

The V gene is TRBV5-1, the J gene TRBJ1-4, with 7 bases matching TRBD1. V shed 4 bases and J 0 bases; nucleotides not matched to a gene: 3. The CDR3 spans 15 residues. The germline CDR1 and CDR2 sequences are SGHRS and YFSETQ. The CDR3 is CASSPGTATNEKLFF. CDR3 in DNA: TGCGCCAGCAGCCCGGGGACAGCAACTAATGAAAAACTGTTTTTT. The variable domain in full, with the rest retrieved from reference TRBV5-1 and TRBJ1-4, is KAGVTQTPRYLIKTRGQQVTLSCSPISGHRSVSWYQQTPGQGLQFLFEYFSETQRNKGNFPGRFSGRQFSNSRSEMNVSTLELGDSALYLCASSPGTATNEKLFFGSGTQLSVL.

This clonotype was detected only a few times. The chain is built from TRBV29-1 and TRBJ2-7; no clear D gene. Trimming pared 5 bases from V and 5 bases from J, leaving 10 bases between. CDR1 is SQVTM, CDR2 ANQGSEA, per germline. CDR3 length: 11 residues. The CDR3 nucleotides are TGCAGCGTTTCGCTGGCGGACGAGCAGTACTTC. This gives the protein CSVSLADEQYF.

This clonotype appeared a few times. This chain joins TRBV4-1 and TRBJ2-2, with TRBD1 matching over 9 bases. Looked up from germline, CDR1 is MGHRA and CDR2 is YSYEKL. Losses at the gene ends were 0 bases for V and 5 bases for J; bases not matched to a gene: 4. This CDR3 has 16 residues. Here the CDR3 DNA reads TGCGCCAGCAGCCAAGAAGGGACAGGGTTAACCGGGGAGCTGTTTTTT. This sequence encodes CASSQEGTGLTGELFF.

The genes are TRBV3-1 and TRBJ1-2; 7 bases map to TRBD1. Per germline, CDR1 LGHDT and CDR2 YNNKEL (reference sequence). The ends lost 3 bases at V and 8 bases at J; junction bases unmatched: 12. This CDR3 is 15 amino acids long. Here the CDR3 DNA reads TGTGCCAGCAGCCACCACGACAGGGCTGCGGAGGGCTACACCTTC. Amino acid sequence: CASSHHDRAAEGYTF.

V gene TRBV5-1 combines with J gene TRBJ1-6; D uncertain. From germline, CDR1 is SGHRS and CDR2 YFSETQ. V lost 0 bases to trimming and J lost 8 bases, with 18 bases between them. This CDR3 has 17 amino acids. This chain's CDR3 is CASSLDLGGSRDSPLHF. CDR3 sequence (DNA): TGCGCCAGCAGCTTGGACCTCGGCGGATCACGAGATTCACCCCTCCACTTT.

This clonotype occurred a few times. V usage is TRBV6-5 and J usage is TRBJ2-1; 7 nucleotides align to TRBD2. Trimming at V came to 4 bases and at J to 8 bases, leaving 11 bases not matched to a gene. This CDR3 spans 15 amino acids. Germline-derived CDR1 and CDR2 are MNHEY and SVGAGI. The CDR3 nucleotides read TGTGCCAGCAGTTCGACCCGACTAGCACCCGATGAGCAGTTCTTC. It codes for CASSSTRLAPDEQFF.

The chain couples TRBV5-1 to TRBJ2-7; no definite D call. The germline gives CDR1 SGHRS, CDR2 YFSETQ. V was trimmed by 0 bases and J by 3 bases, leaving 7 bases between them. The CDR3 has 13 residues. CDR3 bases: TGCGCCAGCAGCTTGGCACGAGACTACGAGCAGTACTTC. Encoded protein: CASSLARDYEQYF.

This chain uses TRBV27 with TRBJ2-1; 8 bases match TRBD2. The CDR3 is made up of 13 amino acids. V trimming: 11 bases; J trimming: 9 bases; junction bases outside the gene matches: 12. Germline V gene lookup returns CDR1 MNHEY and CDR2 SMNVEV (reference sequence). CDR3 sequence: CASSSGLVVEQFF. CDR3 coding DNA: TGTGCCTCGTCCTCGGGACTAGTCGTTGAGCAGTTCTTC.

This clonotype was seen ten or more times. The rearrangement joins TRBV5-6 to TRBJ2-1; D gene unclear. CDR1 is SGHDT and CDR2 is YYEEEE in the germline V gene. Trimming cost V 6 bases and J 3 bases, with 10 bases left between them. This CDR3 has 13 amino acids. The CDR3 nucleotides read TGTGCCAGCACGACCTTCAGCTACAATGAGCAGTTCTTC. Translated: CASTTFSYNEQFF. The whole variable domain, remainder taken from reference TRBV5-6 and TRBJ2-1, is DAGVTQSPTHLIKTRGQQVTLRCSPKSGHDTVSWYQQALGQGPQFIFQYYEEEERQRGNFPDRFSGHQFPNYSSELNVNALLLGDSALYLCASTTFSYNEQFFGPGTRLTVL.

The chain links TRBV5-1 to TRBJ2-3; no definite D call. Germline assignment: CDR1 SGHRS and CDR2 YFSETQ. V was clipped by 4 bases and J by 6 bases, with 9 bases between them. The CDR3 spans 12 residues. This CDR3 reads CASSDGADTQYF. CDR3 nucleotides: TGCGCCAGCAGCGATGGTGCGGATACGCAGTATTTT.

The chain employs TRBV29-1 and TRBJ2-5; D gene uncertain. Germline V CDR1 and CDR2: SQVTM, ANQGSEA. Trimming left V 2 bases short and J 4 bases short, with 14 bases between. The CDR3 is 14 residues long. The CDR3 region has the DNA TGCAGCGTTGAAATTGTGGGGTGGAGAGAGACCCAGTACTTC. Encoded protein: CSVEIVGWRETQYF.